The 26 T cell receptor beta chains in this list originate from one sample, sequenced in a study of tumor and adjacent non-tumor tissue in lung cancer. A modified ARM-PCR protocol with three rounds of nested PCR amplified TCRbeta. TCRdb ran MiXCR on the multiplex PCR reads and lists one entry per CDR3 protein. The table records over 80,000 distinct CDR3 sequences, 75% to 85% of them present only once. The template was RNA from unsorted bulk tissue. Distant lung tissue was collected more than 3 cm away from the tumor edge. Material: distant non-tumor lung tissue. The receptor source for this set is a man in his 60s with small cell lung cancer.

The J gene is TRBJ1-6, the V gene TRBV5-1; D is possibly TRBD1 (6 bases). The V end lost 4 bases, the J end lost 9 bases, and 17 bases lay between the germline ends. CDR1 and CDR2 from the germline V gene are SGHRS and YFSETQ. The CDR3 has 15 amino acids. The CDR3 region is CASSQDRGWFSPLHF. CDR3 nucleotide sequence: TGCGCCAGCAGCCAGGACAGAGGCTGGTTTTCACCCCTCCACTTT.

This clonotype appeared many times. The V call is TRBV20-1, the J call TRBJ2-5, with 9 positions matching TRBD1. This CDR3 contains 13 residues. J gave up 5 bases and V 5 bases, and 6 bases lay outside the gene matches. Germline V gene data show CDR1 as DFQATT and CDR2 as SNEGSKA (reference sequence). CDR3: CSAPGQGKETQYF. As DNA, the CDR3 is TGCAGTGCTCCCGGACAGGGGAAGGAGACCCAGTACTTC.

Concerning this clonotype itself: A junction end diverges from the germline sequence, so it may reflect a read error. J is TRBJ2-3 and V is TRBV6-1; 7 bases agree with TRBD1. Germline-derived CDR1 and CDR2 are MNHNS and SASEGT. This CDR3 comprises 15 residues. Written as DNA, the CDR3 is TGTGTCAGCAGCTACGGGACAGAGCCCACCACTACGCAGTATTTT. This codes for CVSSYGTEPTTTQYF.

This clonotype was seen only once. An end of the junction differs from the germline gene, which may be a read error. The chain has TRBV6-6 and TRBJ2-1, with 8 bases identical to TRBD2. The CDR3 runs 13 residues. Germline V CDR1 and CDR2: MNHNY, SVGAGI (reference sequence). CDR3 bases: TGTGCTAGCAGTATAGCGGGGCGGGGTGAGCAGTTATTC. Protein sequence: CASSIAGRGEQLF.

On this clonotype: One end of the junction is discordant with germline, which a read error may explain. CDR3 region: CSASEVGVREQNF. Here the CDR3 DNA reads TGCAGTGCTAGTGAAGTGGGAGTACGGGAGCAGAACTTC. The chain is built from TRBV20-1 and TRBJ2-7; TRBD2 might be the D (6 bases). Germline V CDR1 and CDR2: DFQATT, SNEGSKA (reference sequence). The CDR3 is 13 residues long.

This clonotype was counted between two and nine times. One end of the junction does not line up with germline, which may come from a read error. The chain uses TRBV12-3 or TRBV12-4 and TRBJ2-1, with 9 bases matching TRBD1. The CDR3 extends over 15 amino acids. The CDR3 nucleotides read TGTGCCAGCAGCAAAACAGGGGGCTCATGGGTTGTGCAGTTTTTC. Its translation is CASSKTGGSWVVQFF.

Comment on this clonotype: Mismatch with germline at one junction end may stem from a read error. This chain links TRBV24-1 with TRBJ1-5, with a tentative D call TRBD1 (5 bases). Germline-derived CDR1 and CDR2 are KGHDR and SFDVKD. The CDR3 runs to 16 residues. In nucleotides, the CDR3 is TGTGCCACCAGTGTCGTACCGGGGCGGTTTAATCAGCCCCATCATTTT. Its translation is CATSVVPGRFNQPHHF.

The sample holds one count of this clonotype. The genes are TRBV29-1 and TRBJ2-1, with 7 nucleotides matching TRBD1. TRBJ2-7 explains the end of the DNA better; the J call may be wrong. The CDR3 loop spans 15 amino acids. CDR1 SQVTM and CDR2 ANQGSEA come from the germline V gene. The CDR3 reads CIYAGTDLMYNEQYF. The CDR3 coding sequence is TGCATCTACGCCGGGACAGACCTAATGTACAATGAGCAGTACTTC.

With regard to this clonotype: The conserved phenylalanine or tryptophan is not found at the CDR3 terminus, so this likely reflects a read error. J is TRBJ2-3 and V is TRBV20-1; 9 bases match TRBD2. Germline CDR1 is DFQATT and CDR2 is SNEGSKA (reference sequence). Trimming took 6 bases from V and 5 from J; bases not matched to a gene: 12. The CDR3 sequence is 15 residues long. CDR3 nucleotide sequence: TGCAGTGCACAAGGGCTAGCGGGACGGATAGATACGCAGTATTCT. Residues: CSAQGLAGRIDTQYS.

V usage is TRBV12-3 or TRBV12-4 and J usage is TRBJ2-1; the match to TRBD2 covers 12 bases. The CDR3 contains 18 residues. V trimming: 8 bases; J trimming: 6 bases; junction bases outside the gene matches: 17. The CDR3 reads CASGFGLAGWFRGNEQFF. CDR3 coding DNA: TGTGCCAGCGGCTTCGGACTAGCGGGATGGTTCAGGGGCAATGAGCAGTTCTTC.

Turning to this clonotype: A read error may explain this, as a much larger clone is one base away. The CDR3 loop is CASSSSSGAYTGELFF. The CDR3 DNA is TGCGCCAGCAGCAGCAGCAGTGGGGCCTATACCGGGGAGCTGTTTTTT. This rearrangement joins TRBV4-1 to TRBJ2-2; TRBD1 is a possible D gene (5 bases). V shed 5 bases and J shed 5 bases, with 18 bases lying between them. CDR1 is MGHRA, CDR2 YSYEKL, per germline. This CDR3 contains 16 residues.

Worth noting for this clonotype: A much larger clone differs from this one at a single base, so this may be a read error. The genes are TRBV7-9 and TRBJ2-7, with TRBD2 identical over 7 bases. Germline lookup yields CDR1 SEHNR and CDR2 FQNEAQ (reference sequence). The CDR3 is 13 residues long. The CDR3 sequence is CVSSRREKYEQYF. The CDR3 coding sequence is TGTGTCAGCAGCAGGCGGGAGAAATACGAGCAGTACTTC.

The chain links TRBV19 to TRBJ1-2, with D perhaps matching TRBD1 (6 bases). The CDR3 is 15 amino acids. Germline V gene data show CDR1 as LNHDA and CDR2 as SQIVND (reference sequence). Trimming shortened V by 2 bases and J by 4 bases, and 14 bases separated the two germline ends. CDR3 in DNA: TGTGCCAGTAGTATATCTTCGCAGGGGATCTATGGCTACACCTTC. Translation gives CASSISSQGIYGYTF.

This clonotype was picked up one time. The V gene is TRBV20-1, the J gene TRBJ2-7; TRBD2 is a possible D gene (5 bases). This CDR3 spans 14 amino acids. Germline loops: CDR1 DFQATT, CDR2 SNEGSKA (reference sequence). The CDR3 sequence: CSARDGITGSEQNV. Written as DNA, the CDR3 is TGCAGTGCTAGAGATGGGATAACGGGGAGCGAGCAGAACGTC.

J is TRBJ2-1 and V is TRBV13; TRBD2 agrees at 9 bases. This CDR3 region has 16 residues. The V gene's germline CDR1 is PRHDT and CDR2 FYEKMQ (reference sequence). Trimming removed 7 bases from V and 6 bases from J; junction bases left unmatched: 13. The CDR3 reads CASIPLGAGGLNEQFF. In DNA, the CDR3 is TGTGCCAGCATCCCACTCGGGGCGGGAGGGCTCAATGAGCAGTTCTTC. Looking up the rest from reference TRBV13 and TRBJ2-1 gives the full variable domain: AAGVIQSPRHLIKEKRETATLKCYPIPRHDTVYWYQQGPGQDPQFLISFYEKMQSDKGSIPDRFSAQQFSDYHSELNMSSLELGDSALYFCASIPLGAGGLNEQFFGPGTRLTVL.

The chain recombines TRBV29-1 with TRBJ2-1, with TRBD1 as a possible D gene (6 bases). CDR1 and CDR2 from the germline V gene are SQVTM and ANQGSEA. The V gene lost 4 bases and the J gene lost 8 bases, with 18 bases spanning the gap. The CDR3 runs to 14 residues. The CDR3 nucleotides are TGCAGCGTTGTATCCAGGGGCACTTACTATGAGCAGTTCTTC. The encoded protein is CSVVSRGTYYEQFF.

V usage is TRBV10-2 and J usage is TRBJ1-2; D is ambiguous. Trimming cost V 3 bases and J 0 bases, with 11 bases left between them. Germline CDR1 WSHSY, CDR2 SAAADI. CDR3 length: 15 residues. CDR3 amino acids: CASSDSRHTNYGYTF. In nucleotides, the CDR3 is TGCGCCAGCAGTGATTCTCGGCATACTAACTATGGCTACACCTTC.

This clonotype has only a few counts. This may be a read error, as it is one base from a much larger clone. The chain has TRBV30 and TRBJ1-1; D ambiguous. The V end lost 0 bases, the J end lost 4 bases, and 9 bases lay between the germline ends. This CDR3 region has 13 residues. Per germline, CDR1 GTSNPN and CDR2 SVGIG (reference sequence). CDR3 DNA sequence: TGTGCCTGGAGTGTGCGGGAGGGCACTGAAGCTTTCTTT. As protein: CAWSVREGTEAFF.

Notes on this clonotype: Relative to the germline gene, one junction end is altered; a read error may explain this. CDR3 DNA: TGTGTCAGCGGTTTCTCTGGGACAGACACCGGGGAGTTGTTTTTT. It encodes CVSGFSGTDTGELFF. The chain carries TRBV12-3 or TRBV12-4 and TRBJ2-2; 7 nucleotides align to TRBD1. The CDR3 length is 15 residues.

A word on this clonotype: Since a much larger clone is just one base distant, this may be a read error. The conserved phenylalanine or tryptophan normally closing the CDR3 is absent here, so this likely arose from a read error. V is TRBV6-6 and J is TRBJ2-7, with D maybe TRBD2 (6 bases). Germline CDR1 and CDR2: MNHNY and SVGAGI (reference sequence). The CDR3 runs 14 residues. The ends were cut back, 4 bases at V and 3 bases at J, with 13 bases in the middle. CDR3 sequence (DNA): TGTGCCAGCAGTTCGCCTGGGACTGACTACGAGCAGTACATC. Amino acids: CASSSPGTDYEQYI.

This clonotype was found many times. The chain joins TRBV6-6 to TRBJ2-1; 8 bases match TRBD2. CDR1 is MNHNY and CDR2 is SVGAGI in the germline V gene (reference sequence). The ends lost 2 bases at V and 5 bases at J; junction bases unmatched: 2. The CDR3 spans 14 residues. For the CDR3, the DNA is TGTGCCAGCAGTTACGCGGGGGGCGACAATGAGCAGTTCTTC. Amino acids: CASSYAGGDNEQFF.

The chain has TRBV11-2 and TRBJ2-1, with D perhaps matching TRBD1 (5 bases). Trimming removed 1 base from V and 0 bases from J, with 13 bases in between. This CDR3 is built from 17 residues. CDR1 SGHAT and CDR2 FQNNGV come from the germline V gene. The CDR3 spells CASSLATPQGSYNEQFF. DNA for the CDR3: TGTGCCAGCAGCTTAGCGACACCCCAGGGCTCCTACAATGAGCAGTTCTTC.

This clonotype has only one observation. Sequence at one end of the junction differs from germline and may be a read error. DNA of the CDR3: TGTGCCAGCAGTTCAAAGAGTAATGAAAAACTATTTTTT. It specifies CASSSKSNEKLFF. The V gene is TRBV6-9, the J gene TRBJ1-4; no reliable D call. The CDR3 spans 13 residues. Germline CDR1 is MNHGY and CDR2 is SVAAGI.

In the case of this clonotype: Compared with germline, one end of the junction differs, possibly owing to a read error. The chain's CDR3 is CTSSLFISGRVNAEASF. The CDR3, as DNA: TGTACCAGCAGCTTGTTTATCTCGGGACGGGTAAACGCTGAAGCTTCCTTT. This sequence joins TRBV5-5 and TRBJ1-1, with D tentatively TRBD1 (5 bases). The germline V gene has CDR1 SGHKS and CDR2 YYEKEE (reference sequence). This CDR3 spans 17 amino acids.

Comments on this clonotype: The conserved final phenylalanine or tryptophan is absent from the CDR3, which likely points to a read error. For the CDR3, the DNA is TGTGCCATCAGAGGGGTCGGCTCCCAAGAGACCCAGTACAAC. Amino acids: CAIRGVGSQETQYN. This chain connects TRBV10-3 to TRBJ2-5, with TRBD1 as a possible D gene (5 bases). Germline CDR1 is ENHRY and CDR2 is SYGVKD. This CDR3 comprises 14 residues. Trimming took 6 bases from V and 1 from J, leaving 12 bases between them.

This clonotype has just one count. The final CDR3 position lacks the conserved phenylalanine or tryptophan, pointing to a likely read error. The gene calls are TRBV29-1 and TRBJ1-1; D not resolved. Germline V gene data show CDR1 as SQVTM and CDR2 as ANQGSEA. This CDR3 comprises 13 residues. Trimming took 7 bases from V and 0 from J, leaving 12 bases between them. CDR3: CSGLQDLNTEAFY. CDR3 DNA sequence: TGCAGCGGTCTTCAGGACCTGAACACTGAAGCTTTCTAT.